This TCR beta chain was obtained from a study of CD8+CD57+ T cells in acquired aplastic anemia. Individuals selected for sequencing had exhibited CD8+CD57+ cell expansion on flow cytometry. This clonotype was observed at least ten times. V was trimmed by 1 base and J by 5 bases, leaving 12 bases between them. This CDR3 region has 13 residues. Germline loops: CDR1 DFQATT, CDR2 SNEGSKA (reference sequence). Using genomic DNA as the template, TCR beta VDJ and CDR3 profiling was carried out. TCRdb itself ran the reads through MiXCR, one entry per CDR3 protein. This table has a few hundred thousand distinct CDR3 sequences, roughly a third appearing once.

The sequencing input was sorted CD4+, CD8+, or CD8+CD57+ T cells (not recorded which) from PBMCs. The V and J genes are TRBV20-1 and TRBJ2-7, with D perhaps TRBD1 (5 bases). This receptor was taken from a human donor with aplastic anemia. The CDR3: CSARGPGRDEQYF. CDR3 sequence (DNA): TGCAGTGCTAGAGGCCCCGGCAGGGACGAGCAGTACTTC.